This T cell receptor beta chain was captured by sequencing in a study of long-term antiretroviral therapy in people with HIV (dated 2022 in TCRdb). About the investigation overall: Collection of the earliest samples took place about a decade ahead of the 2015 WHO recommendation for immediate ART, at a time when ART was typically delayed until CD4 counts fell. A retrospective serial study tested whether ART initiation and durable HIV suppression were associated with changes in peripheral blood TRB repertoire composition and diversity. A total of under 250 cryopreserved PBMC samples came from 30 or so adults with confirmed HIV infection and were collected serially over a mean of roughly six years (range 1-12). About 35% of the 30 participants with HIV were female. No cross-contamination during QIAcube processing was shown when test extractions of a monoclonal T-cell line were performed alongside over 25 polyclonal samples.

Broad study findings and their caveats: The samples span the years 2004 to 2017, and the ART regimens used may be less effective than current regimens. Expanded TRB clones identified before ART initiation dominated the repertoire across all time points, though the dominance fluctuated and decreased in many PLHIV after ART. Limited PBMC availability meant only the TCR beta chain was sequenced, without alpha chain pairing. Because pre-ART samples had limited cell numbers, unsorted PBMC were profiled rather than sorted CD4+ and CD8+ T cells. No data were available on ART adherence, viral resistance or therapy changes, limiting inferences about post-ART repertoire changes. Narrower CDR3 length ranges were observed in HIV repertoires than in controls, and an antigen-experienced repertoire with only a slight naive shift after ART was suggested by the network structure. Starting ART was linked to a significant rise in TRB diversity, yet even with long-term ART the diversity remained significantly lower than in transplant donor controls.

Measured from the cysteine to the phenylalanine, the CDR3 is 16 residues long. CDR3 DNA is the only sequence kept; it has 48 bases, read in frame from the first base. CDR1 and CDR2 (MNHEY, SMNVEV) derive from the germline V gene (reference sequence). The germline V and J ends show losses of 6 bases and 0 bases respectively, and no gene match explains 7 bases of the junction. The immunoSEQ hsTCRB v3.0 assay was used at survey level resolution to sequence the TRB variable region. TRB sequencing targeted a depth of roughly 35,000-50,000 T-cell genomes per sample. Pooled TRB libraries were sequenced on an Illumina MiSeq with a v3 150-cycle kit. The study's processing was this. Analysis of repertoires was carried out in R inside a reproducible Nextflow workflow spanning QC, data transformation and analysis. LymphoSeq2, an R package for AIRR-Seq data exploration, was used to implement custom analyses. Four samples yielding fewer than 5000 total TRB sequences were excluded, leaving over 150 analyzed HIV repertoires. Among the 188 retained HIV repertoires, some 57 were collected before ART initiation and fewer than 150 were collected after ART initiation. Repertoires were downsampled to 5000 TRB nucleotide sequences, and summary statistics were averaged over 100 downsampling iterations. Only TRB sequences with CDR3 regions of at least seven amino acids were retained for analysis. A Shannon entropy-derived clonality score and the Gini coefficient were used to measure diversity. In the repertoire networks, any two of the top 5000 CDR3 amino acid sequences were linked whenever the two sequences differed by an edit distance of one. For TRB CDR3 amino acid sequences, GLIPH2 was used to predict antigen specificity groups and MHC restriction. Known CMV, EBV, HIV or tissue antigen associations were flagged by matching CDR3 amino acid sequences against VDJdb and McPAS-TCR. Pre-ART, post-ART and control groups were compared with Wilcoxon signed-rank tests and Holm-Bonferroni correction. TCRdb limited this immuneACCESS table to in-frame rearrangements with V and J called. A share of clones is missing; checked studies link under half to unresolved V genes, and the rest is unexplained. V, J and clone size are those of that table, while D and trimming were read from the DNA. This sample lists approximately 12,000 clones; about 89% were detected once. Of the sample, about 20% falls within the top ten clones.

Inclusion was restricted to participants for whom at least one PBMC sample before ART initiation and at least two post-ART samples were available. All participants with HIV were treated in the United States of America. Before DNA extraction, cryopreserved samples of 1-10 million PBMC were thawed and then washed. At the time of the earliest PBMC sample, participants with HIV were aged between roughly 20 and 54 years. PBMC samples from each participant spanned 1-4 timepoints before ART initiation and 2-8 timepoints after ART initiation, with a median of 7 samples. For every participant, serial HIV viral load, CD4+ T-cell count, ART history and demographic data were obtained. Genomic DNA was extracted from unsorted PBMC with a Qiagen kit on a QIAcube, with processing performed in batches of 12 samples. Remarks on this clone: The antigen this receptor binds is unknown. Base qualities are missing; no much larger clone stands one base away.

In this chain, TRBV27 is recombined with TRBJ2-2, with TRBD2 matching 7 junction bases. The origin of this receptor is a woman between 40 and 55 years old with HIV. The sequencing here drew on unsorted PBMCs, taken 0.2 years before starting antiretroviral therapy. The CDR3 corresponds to CASRKPGGSNTGELFF. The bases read TGTGCCAGCAGAAAGCCGGGGGGTTCGAACACCGGGGAGCTGTTTTTT.